Each of the 18 T cell receptor beta chains below was sequenced from the same sample in a study of blood T cell repertoires in COVID-19. Sequenced by immunoSEQ multiplex PCR; TCRdb stores in-frame clones only, minus some. The sample contains about 160,000 clones, 84% of which appear only once. The sequenced sample consisted of peripheral blood. These receptors were obtained from an elderly woman with acute or convalescent COVID-19.

The chain employs TRBV14 and TRBJ1-3; no reliable D call. Germline V gives CDR1 SGHDN, CDR2 FVKESK. The length of the CDR3 is 13 residues. V was shortened by 0 bases and J by 7 bases, with 7 bases between the two germline ends. In nucleotides, the CDR3 is TGTGCCAGCAGCCAAGAGGTGGGCAACACCATATATTTT. Translated, it gives CASSQEVGNTIYF.

The rearrangement uses TRBV6-5 and TRBJ2-1, with D perhaps matching TRBD1 (7 bases). The germline V gene has CDR1 MNHEY and CDR2 SVGAGI. The CDR3 sequence is 15 residues long. Trimming stripped 8 bases from V and 6 bases from J, with 20 bases between. Here the CDR3 DNA reads TGTGCCAGCTTCAAAGCGGCAGGGGGAGGCAATGAGCAGTTCTTC. As protein: CASFKAAGGGNEQFF.

The rearrangement uses TRBV9 and TRBJ2-7, with D uncertain. Germline V CDR1 and CDR2: SGDLS, YYNGEE. The CDR3 is 15 residues long. V was clipped by 0 bases and J by 3 bases, with 13 bases between them. CDR3 residues: CASSVGAVLNYEQYF. The CDR3 nucleotides are TGTGCCAGCAGCGTAGGGGCAGTTCTCAACTACGAGCAGTACTTC.

The CDR3 spells CASRGGTSLPNSYNEQFF. DNA for the CDR3: TGTGCCAGCAGGGGCGGGACTAGCCTTCCAAACTCCTACAATGAGCAGTTCTTC. This chain links TRBV9 with TRBJ2-1, with 9 bases fitting TRBD2. The trim removed 5 bases at V and 0 bases at J, leaving 12 bases unmatched. The CDR3 contains 18 residues. The germline V gene encodes CDR1 SGDLS and CDR2 YYNGEE.

This chain links TRBV2 with TRBJ2-1, with 8 bases identical to TRBD1. V lost 5 bases, J lost 0 bases, and 6 bases stayed unmatched. The germline gives CDR1 SNHLY, CDR2 FYNNEI. This CDR3 has 16 amino acids. The chain's CDR3 is CASSRDRSSSYNEQFF. CDR3 sequence (DNA): TGTGCCAGCAGTAGGGACAGGTCGAGCTCCTACAATGAGCAGTTCTTC.

This clone came up once. The chain combines TRBV7-2 with TRBJ2-5; the match to TRBD2 covers 7 bases. The junction had 8 bases not matched to a gene; V was cut back by 5 bases and J by 5 bases. The CDR3 extends over 14 amino acids. The germline V gene encodes CDR1 SGHTA and CDR2 FQGNSA. The CDR3: CASSPQGAGETQYF. CDR3 in DNA: TGTGCCAGCAGCCCCCAGGGAGCGGGGGAGACCCAGTACTTC.

The chain carries TRBV5-1 and TRBJ1-6; no clear D. The CDR3 sequence is 15 residues long. Germline V gene lookup returns CDR1 SGHRS and CDR2 YFSETQ. The V gene lost 3 bases and the J gene lost 10 bases, with 17 bases spanning the gap. The CDR3: CASSSPGREGSPLHF. The DNA for the CDR3 is TGCGCCAGCAGCTCACCCGGGAGGGAAGGCTCACCCCTCCACTTT.

The J gene is TRBJ1-1, the V gene TRBV9; weak D call: TRBD1 (5 bases). Germline assignment: CDR1 SGDLS and CDR2 YYNGEE. The CDR3 extends over 12 amino acids. Trimming pared 7 bases from V and 6 bases from J, leaving 13 bases between. CDR3 region: CASSGGLAEAFF. The DNA of the CDR3 is TGTGCCAGCTCCGGGGGACTGGCTGAAGCTTTCTTT.

The J gene is TRBJ2-7, the V gene TRBV7-2; 8 nucleotides agree with TRBD2. Germline trimming cut 8 bases from V and 4 bases from J; bases unmatched to any gene: 7. This CDR3 spans 13 amino acids. Germline CDR1 reads SGHTA; CDR2 reads FQGNSA. The CDR3 bases are TGTGCCAGCCGAGCGGGGGCCGCGTACGAGCAGTACTTC. Translated, it gives CASRAGAAYEQYF.

The CDR3 nucleotides are TGTGCCAGCAGTTACGCCCAGGTTAGAACAGATACGCAGTATTTT. This sequence encodes CASSYAQVRTDTQYF. The rearrangement joins TRBV6-5 to TRBJ2-3; D gene uncertain. The CDR3 loop spans 15 amino acids. Germline V gene sequence: CDR1 MNHEY, CDR2 SVGAGI. The V end lost 2 bases, the J end lost 3 bases, and 12 bases lay between the germline ends.

The gene calls are TRBV18 and TRBJ2-1, with 12 bases that match TRBD2. From germline, CDR1 is KGHSH and CDR2 LQKENI. Trimming at V came to 3 bases and at J to 8 bases, leaving 5 bases not matched to a gene. The CDR3 is 15 amino acids. The CDR3 DNA follows: TGTGCCAGCTCACCCTTGAGGACTAGCGGGGATGAGCAGTTCTTC. This translates into CASSPLRTSGDEQFF.

This clone was seen only once. The V and J genes are TRBV3-1 (or the pseudogene TRBV3-2) and TRBJ2-2; the D is unclear. CDR1 LGHDT and CDR2 YNNKEL come from the germline V gene (reference sequence). The CDR3 consists of 13 residues. Deletions cut 3 bases from V and 6 bases from J, with 8 bases between. The CDR3 DNA reads as TGTGCCAGCAGCCATCCAGCGTCCGGGGAGCTGTTTTTT. It is translated as CASSHPASGELFF.

The chain recombines TRBV29-1 with TRBJ1-2, with a tentative D call TRBD1 (6 bases). The CDR3 runs to 12 residues. From germline, CDR1 is SQVTM and CDR2 ANQGSEA. Trimming removed 4 bases at V and 7 bases at J, with 13 bases between. The CDR3 DNA is TGCAGCGTTGTAACAGGGCCGGTTGGCTACACCTTC. Residues: CSVVTGPVGYTF.

V and J are TRBV5-4 and TRBJ2-5; 11 bases are shared with TRBD2. V lost 4 bases, J lost 0 bases, and 5 bases stayed unmatched. CDR1 is SGHNT and CDR2 is YYREEE in the germline V gene (reference sequence). The CDR3 is 16 amino acids. The CDR3 is CASSIRTSGHQETQYF. CDR3 DNA sequence: TGTGCCAGCAGCATAAGGACTAGCGGGCACCAAGAGACCCAGTACTTC. The full variable domain, in which reference TRBV5-4 and TRBJ2-5 provide the parts outside the CDR3, is ETGVTQSPTHLIKTRGQQVTLRCSSQSGHNTVSWYQQALGQGPQFIFQYYREEENGRGNFPPRFSGLQFPNYSSELNVNALELDDSALYLCASSIRTSGHQETQYFGPGTRLLVL.

This clone appeared once. V gene TRBV4-2 combines with J gene TRBJ2-3; 15 bases are a match to TRBD2. The CDR3 length is 18 residues. Germline V gene sequence: CDR1 LGHNA, CDR2 YNFKEQ. With V trimmed by 2 bases and J by 6 bases, 9 bases remained unmatched. CDR3 nucleotide sequence: TGTGCCAGCAGCCAATCCCCCGGACTAGCGGGGGGGCATGATACGCAGTATTTT. Translation: CASSQSPGLAGGHDTQYF.

The chain has TRBV3-1 (or the pseudogene TRBV3-2) and TRBJ1-2; D is unresolved. Trimming took 2 bases from V and 6 from J, leaving 19 bases between them. The CDR3 extends over 16 amino acids. The germline V gene encodes CDR1 LGHDT and CDR2 YNNKEL (reference sequence). CDR3 in amino acids: CASSQMSAGSGDGYTF. The DNA of the CDR3 is TGTGCCAGCAGCCAAATGTCGGCAGGTTCGGGAGATGGCTACACCTTC.

This clone was detected once. The CDR3 nucleotides are TGTGCCAGCAGCCCGGGACAGCTCTACGAGCAGTACTTC. Protein: CASSPGQLYEQYF. This chain uses TRBV7-9 with TRBJ2-7; 7 bases match TRBD1. The CDR3 has 13 amino acids. Looked up from germline, CDR1 is SEHNR and CDR2 is FQNEAQ (reference sequence). V shed 5 bases and J 3 bases; nucleotides not matched to a gene: 4.

The chain joins TRBV19 to TRBJ1-2, with 9 bases that match TRBD1. The junction had 4 bases not matched to a gene; V was cut back by 1 base and J by 4 bases. The CDR3 is 15 amino acids. Germline CDR1 and CDR2: LNHDA and SQIVND (reference sequence). The CDR3 DNA reads TGTGCCAGTAGTATAGTGGGACAGGGTTCCTATGGCTACACCTTC. It yields the protein CASSIVGQGSYGYTF. Full variable domain (outside the CDR3, taken from reference TRBV19 and TRBJ1-2): DGGITQSPKYLFRKEGQNVTLSCEQNLNHDAMYWYRQDPGQGLRLIYYSQIVNDFQKGDIAEGYSVSREKKESFPLTVTSAQKNPTAFYLCASSIVGQGSYGYTFGSGTRLTVV.